Presented here are 19 T cell receptor beta chains from one specimen sequenced in a study of tissue T cells after allogeneic stem cell transplantation. Some clones are missing from TCRdb's copy, which holds only in-frame ones; the method was immunoSEQ multiplex PCR. The table lists more than 45,000 clones, roughly 75% of them singletons. Sequenced: sorted cells pooled from one or two spleens. These receptors originate from a pool of C57BL/6 mice in good health.

Notes on this clone: Any gene name here is a mouse gene name. The read terminates 1 residue ahead of where the CDR3 ends, so the germline J gene completes it. V usage is TRBV16 and J usage is TRBJ1-1; TRBD1 might be the D (5 bases). With 0 bases removed from V and 4 bases from J, the gap between germline ends came to 9 bases. The CDR3 is 14 residues long. Germline V gene data show CDR1 as SGHSA and CDR2 as FRNQAP. CDR3 DNA, as far as it was read: TGTGCAAGCAGCTTAGAGGGGGAAGGCACAGAAGTCTTC. Translated, it gives CASSLEGEGTEVF. The CDR3 reads in full as CASSLEGEGTEVFF.

Of note for this clone: The listed genes are named as in mouse. Read data end 1 residue before the CDR3 end; the end is taken from the germline J gene. The chain combines TRBV31 with TRBJ2-4; maybe TRBD2 (5 bases). Trimming removed 3 bases at V and 0 bases at J, with 10 bases between. The germline V gene encodes CDR1 GKSSPN and CDR2 SITVG. The CDR3 consists of 14 residues. CDR3 protein: CAWSPTGSQNTLYF. The sequenced CDR3 bases are TGTGCCTGGAGCCCCACTGGAAGTCAAAACACCTTGTAC. Based on the CDR3 plus reference TRBV31 and TRBJ2-4, the full variable domain is AQTIHQWPVAEIKAVGSPLSLGCTIKGKSSPNLYWYWQATGGTLQQLFYSITVGQVESVVQLNLSASRPKDDQFILSTEKLLLSHSGFYLCAWSPTGSQNTLYFGAGTRLSVL.

On this clone: Mouse germline and gene names are used. The missing CDR3 end, 1 residue past where the read stops, is filled in from the germline J gene. The chain uses TRBV13-3 and TRBJ2-1; 12 bases line up with TRBD1. The CDR3 spans 16 residues. J lost 7 bases, V lost 4 bases, and 9 bases had no gene match. The germline V gene has CDR1 NNHDY and CDR2 SYVADS. CDR3 DNA, as far as it was read: TGTGCCAGCAGTCCCGGGACAGGGGGCGCGGGAGCTGAGCAGTTC. Protein sequence: CASSPGTGGAGAEQF. The full CDR3 reads CASSPGTGGAGAEQFF.

As concerns this clone: The genes and germline here are from mouse. With the read ending 1 residue before the CDR3 end, the germline J gene is used to fill in that end. The gene calls are TRBV20 and TRBJ2-1, with D possibly matching TRBD2 (7 bases). The V end was cut by 3 bases, the J end by 3 bases, with 9 bases between. This CDR3 contains 13 residues. Germline V gives CDR1 GFQATS, CDR2 STVNSAI. The DNA read from the CDR3 is TGTGGTGCTAGTAGGGGGGGCTATGCTGAGCAGTTC. It yields the protein CGASRGGYAEQF. The CDR3 as a whole reads CGASRGGYAEQFF.

With regard to this clone: Gene names and germline match the mouse. Sequencing ends 1 residue short of the CDR3 end; the germline J gene provides the rest. This chain links TRBV12-1 with TRBJ2-7, with 9 bases matching TRBD1. Trimming took 3 bases from V and 7 from J; bases not matched to a gene: 12. The CDR3 contains 15 residues. The germline CDR1 and CDR2 sequences are SGHSN and HYEKVE. CDR3 amino acids: CASSFRPGTGWEQYF. CDR3 DNA, as far as it was read: TGTGCCAGCTCTTTTCGTCCCGGGACAGGGTGGGAACAGTAC.

Comment on this clone: All gene names here are mouse names. The CDR3 end falls 1 residue outside the read, so it is completed with the germline J gene. The V and J genes are TRBV5 and TRBJ1-4; maybe TRBD1 (5 bases). The germline V gene has CDR1 LGHNA and CDR2 YNLKQL (reference sequence). Trimming took 0 bases from V and 6 from J, leaving 11 bases between them. The CDR3 covers 15 residues. CDR3 sequence: CASSQESQGDERLFF. The DNA read from the CDR3 is TGTGCCAGCAGCCAAGAATCGCAGGGCGACGAAAGATTATTT.

As concerns this clone: The genes are named according to mouse. The read comes to an end 1 residue before the CDR3 does, leaving the germline J gene to fill in the end. The chain couples TRBV13-2 to TRBJ1-4; TRBD1 is a possible D gene (6 bases). Germline V gives CDR1 NNHNN, CDR2 SYGAGS (reference sequence). There are 15 residues in the CDR3. The ends were cut back, 3 bases at V and 0 bases at J, with 9 bases in the middle. CDR3 sequence reads: CASGGGQLSNERLFF. Partial CDR3 DNA: TGTGCCAGCGGTGGGGGACAACTTTCCAACGAAAGATTATTT.

About this clone itself: Mouse gene names and germline throughout. Coverage ceases 1 residue before the CDR3 finishes, and the germline J gene fills in the end. The gene calls are TRBV20 and TRBJ1-1, with a weak D call TRBD1 (6 bases). Germline values: CDR1 GFQATS, CDR2 STVNSAI. Trimming took 2 bases from V and 4 from J, leaving 11 bases between them. The CDR3 runs 13 residues. CDR3 region: CGARKGGSTEVFF. CDR3 DNA, as far as it was read: TGTGGTGCTAGGAAGGGGGGCAGCACAGAAGTCTTC.

As to this clone: Mouse names are used for the genes. From the germline J gene comes the end of the CDR3, since the read stops 1 residue before it. V and J are TRBV23 and TRBJ2-1; TRBD2 is taken as the D call from the table, unchecked against the DNA. This CDR3 has 14 amino acids. Germline V CDR1 and CDR2: KGHTA, FQNQQP. The CDR3 loop is CSSSGTGNYAEQFF. CDR3 DNA (partial): TGCTCCAGCAGCGGGACTGGGAACTATGCTGAGCAGTTC.

As for this clone: The gene names here belong to mouse. The CDR3 end lies 1 residue beyond the end of the read and is filled in from the germline J gene. This sequence joins TRBV5 and TRBJ2-7; D gene ambiguous. The germline CDR1 and CDR2 sequences are LGHNA and YNLKQL (reference sequence). The CDR3 totals 12 residues. The ends were cut back, 1 base at V and 4 bases at J, with 5 bases in the middle. The CDR3 here is CASSQGRYEQYF. The CDR3 DNA, read in part, is TGTGCCAGCAGCCAAGGCAGATATGAACAGTAC.

The table lists this clone with a few counts. The germline and genes are mouse ones. The sequence runs out 1 residue before the end of the CDR3; the remainder is reconstructed from the germline J gene. This chain connects TRBV3 to TRBJ2-2; possible D gene TRBD1, 5 bases. The germline CDR1 and CDR2 sequences are SNHLY and FYNGKV (reference sequence). V lost 2 bases and J 3 bases, leaving 7 bases between the germline ends. This CDR3 is built from 14 residues. The CDR3 protein is CASSLQGDTGQLYF. The CDR3 bases that were read are TGTGCCAGCAGCTTACAGGGAGACACCGGGCAGCTCTAC.

This clone was counted only a few times. Genes here carry mouse names. The read comes to an end 1 residue before the CDR3 does, leaving the germline J gene to fill in the end. V gene TRBV13-2 combines with J gene TRBJ1-6, with 7 bases lining up with TRBD1. TRBJ1-6 is an ORF for which the function is uncertain. The V segment lost 3 bases and the J segment 0 bases; nucleotides outside the gene matches: 6. The CDR3 covers 17 residues. CDR1 is NNHNN and CDR2 is SYGAGS in the germline V gene (reference sequence). CDR3 protein: CASGGRGRNSYNSPLYF. The covered CDR3 bases are TGTGCCAGCGGTGGCAGGGGGAGGAATTCCTATAATTCGCCCCTCTAC.

Regarding this clone: Genes here carry mouse names. The CDR3 goes on 1 residue after the read ends, and that part is filled in from the germline J gene. This chain links TRBV13-2 with TRBJ2-5; D is ambiguous. V was shortened by 0 bases and J by 7 bases, with 0 bases between the two germline ends. Germline CDR1 and CDR2: NNHNN and SYGAGS (reference sequence). This CDR3 is built from 10 residues. The part of the CDR3 DNA that was read is TGTGCCAGCGGTGATGACACCCAGTAC. It specifies CASGDDTQY. The entire CDR3 reads CASGDDTQYF.

Regarding this clone: Gene names follow the mouse nomenclature. Coverage ceases 1 residue before the CDR3 finishes, and the germline J gene fills in the end. This chain uses TRBV2 with TRBJ1-2; TRBD1 aligns across 9 bases. The CDR3 runs to 14 residues. In germline, CDR1 is LGHNA, CDR2 YSYQKL. V lost 2 bases to trimming and J lost 2 bases; unmatched junction nucleotides: 0. CDR3 loop: CASSQTGGNSDYTF. The CDR3 DNA, read in part, is TGTGCCAGCAGCCAAACAGGGGGCAACTCCGACTACACC.

About this clone: Mouse germline and gene names are used. Read sequence stops 1 residue before the CDR3 end, and the germline J gene provides the missing end. This chain uses TRBV12-1 with TRBJ2-4; TRBD2 agrees at 7 bases. Per germline, CDR1 SGHSN and CDR2 HYEKVE. V gave up 4 bases and J gave up 6 bases; unmatched junction bases: 3. The CDR3 sequence is 12 residues long. The CDR3 here is CASSQDWNTLYF. The sequenced part of the CDR3 DNA is TGTGCCAGCTCCCAGGACTGGAACACCTTGTAC.

A remark on this clone: The germline and genes are mouse ones. Coverage ceases 1 residue before the CDR3 finishes, and the germline J gene fills in the end. The rearrangement links TRBV12-2 to TRBJ2-5; the D gene is possibly TRBD2 (6 bases). Trimming cost V 0 bases and J 0 bases, with 12 bases left between them. Germline V gives CDR1 SGHLS, CDR2 HYDKME. The CDR3 sequence is 16 residues long. CDR3 bases read: TGTGCCAGCTCTCTCGATCTGGGGATTAACCAAGACACCCAGTAC. It codes for CASSLDLGINQDTQY. Given in full, the CDR3 is CASSLDLGINQDTQYF.

With regard to this clone: Gene names are the mouse ones. The observed sequence ends 1 residue before the CDR3 terminus, with the missing tail filled in from the germline J gene. The chain employs TRBV13-2 and TRBJ1-3; 9 bases are shared with TRBD1. The CDR3 consists of 15 residues. V dropped 3 bases and J dropped 2; count of bases not matched to a gene: 3. Germline V gene lookup returns CDR1 NNHNN and CDR2 SYGAGS (reference sequence). CDR3 residues: CASGAYRGPGNTLYF. The CDR3 DNA, read in part, is TGTGCCAGCGGTGCCTACAGGGGGCCTGGAAATACGCTCTAT.

This clone was counted a few times. All gene names here are mouse names. The sequenced fragment ends 1 residue before the CDR3 boundary, so the rest is inferred from the germline J gene. The rearrangement links TRBV1 to TRBJ2-7; TRBD1 matches at 7 bases. The CDR3 loop spans 12 amino acids. Germline CDR1 is NSQYPW and CDR2 is LRSPGD (reference sequence). V shed 7 bases and J 7 bases; nucleotides not matched to a gene: 7. The CDR3 DNA, read in part, is TGCACCTGCACCAGACAGGGCGGGGAACAGTAC. It yields the protein CTCTRQGGEQY. The whole CDR3 protein reads CTCTRQGGEQYF.

On this clone: All gene names here are mouse names. The DNA ends 1 residue before the CDR3 does, and the rest of the CDR3 is filled in from the germline J gene. The chain links TRBV1 to TRBJ2-7; D is unresolved. CDR1 NSQYPW and CDR2 LRSPGD come from the germline V gene (reference sequence). The CDR3 runs to 12 residues. The ends were cut back, 1 base at V and 4 bases at J, with 5 bases in the middle. This CDR3 is CTCSAASYEQYF. CDR3 DNA, as far as it was read: TGCACCTGCAGTGCAGCCAGTTATGAACAGTAC.